The TCR beta chain described here comes from a study of blood T cell repertoires in COVID-19. Study-level information: Collection of acute and convalescent COVID-19 samples took place in the United States, Italy and Spain.

Data came from immunoSEQ multiplex PCR; TCRdb stores just in-frame clones and leaves some out. The sample carries some 180,000 clones, about 80% recorded once. Trimming cost V 3 bases and J 7 bases, with 18 bases left between them. Germline CDR1 is MNHEY and CDR2 is SVGAGI. The CDR3 sequence is 15 residues long. The Seattle site enrolled patients during active infection and followed them longitudinally. The sequence was collected from an older woman with COVID-19, enrolled during active disease. Sequences were obtained from peripheral blood. The chain carries TRBV6-5 and TRBJ1-2; unclear D gene. In DNA, the CDR3 is TGTGCCAGCAGTTATGGTTCCCCCGCGTCGGGTGGCTACACCTTC. This sequence encodes CASSYGSPASGGYTF.